This T cell receptor beta chain came from a study of shared clonotypes between healthy human individuals. Study at large: Used for every donor were three CD4 naive, three CD4 memory, two CD8 naive and one CD8 memory plate. Study-wide results and limits: Estimated clonotype richness was generally higher in naive than memory subsets.

Generated by immunoSEQ multiplex PCR, the TCRdb table keeps only in-frame clones and is missing some. The sample has over a million clones, roughly 97% seen once; the top ten hold roughly 1.2%. None of the donors, who were healthy HIV-negative adults, had recently had acute infections or vaccinations. CD4+ cells were split into CD45RA+ naive and CD45RA-negative memory subsets. In regard to this clone: Its antigen is undetermined.

This CDR3 has 14 residues. V lost 2 bases and J 4 bases, leaving 11 bases between the germline ends. Germline V gives CDR1 MDHEN, CDR2 SYDVKM. The chain uses TRBV28 and TRBJ1-1; D possibly corresponds to TRBD1 (6 bases). Sequencing used naive CD4+ T cells sorted from blood. Stated subset: CD45RA+ positively selected. The TCR comes from a man aged 30 to 39 in good health. The CDR3 nucleotides are TGTGCCAGCAGTTTAGTGGACAGACTCACTGAAGCTTTCTTT. As protein: CASSLVDRLTEAFF.